This T cell receptor (beta chain) was found in a study of cytomegalovirus exposure and HLA in healthy donors (dated by TCRdb to about 2017). Background for the entire study: In an earlier analysis of fewer than 750 of the donors, roughly 300 Gb of sequence data and 117 million unique TCR beta sequences from 180 million or so T cells were reported. Typing coverage differed by locus: A, B, C, DRB1 and DQB1 were typed in about 620-640 donors, DQA1 in about 500, DPA1 in some 600, and DPB1 in 472. Genome-wide SNP genotypes for about 65% of the 666 donors were used in a later genetic analysis, which treated that subset as a discovery cohort. HLA typing included class I and class II loci at four-digit resolution. The genetic ancestry cluster associated with self-reported Caucasian donors included roughly four fifths of the roughly 390 genotyped donors. The study used immunosequencing to profile the T cell repertoires of some 600 subjects and linked those repertoires to cytomegalovirus serostatus. About 320 gigabases of sequencing data and tens of millions of unique TCR sequences were included in an early release covering about 600 HLA-typed donors. Every repertoire in the discovery cohort had been generated on one and the same sequencing platform. Rather than drawing on any new phenotypic data, the later analysis identified candidate immune exposures from TCR beta sequences and the way those sequences occurred across donors. Donor age, sex, ethnicity and CMV serostatus were compiled together with the repertoire data. The aim of the study was to test whether cataloging public T cell receptors could identify signatures of past pathogen exposure. A handful of DR-DQ haplotypes were handled as single units for association and clustering because linkage in the cohort was strong. In addition to the first cohort of hundreds of subjects, a separate validation cohort of 130 or so different subjects was used. A later analysis re-examined previously published TCR beta repertoires from over 500 donors and added high-resolution HLA genotyping to investigate patterns of TCR occurrence. An earlier analysis of 587 of the donors used high-throughput TCR beta sequencing to judge whether each TCR beta V gene segment behaved as functional or pseudogenic. Among over 350 genotyped donors of the cohort, an average of 235,054 unique TCR beta nucleotide sequences were sequenced per donor, about a sixth of them non-productive. To predict cytomegalovirus infection status, the study brought together high-throughput TCR immunosequencing, statistical association of individual TCRs with disease status, and machine learning.

Beyond this particular receptor, the publication reports: In a later genetic analysis, a missense DCLRE1C variant was associated with V-gene and J-gene trimming of TCR beta chains, and the association was replicated in an independent cohort. A further reported finding was that TCR beta sequences accurately predicted the HLA-A and HLA-B alleles for most subjects in the first cohort. In an earlier analysis of about 600 of the donors, most TCR beta V segments appeared in productive rearrangements about 87% or about 30% of the time, broadly matching IMGT annotations. According to a later analysis, most CMV-associated TCR beta chains appeared to be HLA-restricted, and the HLA associations seemed to be driven largely by CMV exposure. A cluster of highly shared sequence variants was judged likely to represent a technical artifact of the sequencing pipeline. In a later genetic analysis, fewer N-insertions in productive TCRs were reported among donors in an Asian-associated ancestry cluster than the roughly 700-donor mean. Most TCR sequences were observed very rarely across donors, whereas some public TCRs were present in many individuals. When HLA alleles, especially DR and DQ, strongly co-occurred, attributing TCR associations to individual alleles was difficult. Because HLA typing was missing for some donors at each locus, association tests included only the typed subset. For the cohort, immune exposure information was limited to CMV serostatus. The study gave a list of 150 to 200 TCR beta chains associated with cytomegalovirus. This cohort had only TCR beta chains sequenced, and the lack of alpha or paired-chain data limited which features could be detected. The classifier was reported to diagnose cytomegalovirus status with high specificity and sensitivity in both the original and validation cohorts. In a later analysis, HLA-associated TCR beta chains were found to be more clonally expanded and to have lower generation probabilities than equally common non-associated chains. Correlated functional status among segregating V segments might be attributable to linkage disequilibrium, but an unknown experimental factor could not be ruled out. A later analysis reported that several top co-occurrence clusters appeared linked to parvovirus B19, influenza, CMV and Epstein-Barr virus. Presence/absence analyses assumed roughly uniform sequencing depth across donors, an assumption that may not hold. According to a later analysis, TCR association rates differed among HLA loci, with DRB1 alleles showing the most associated TCRs and HLA-C alleles showing the fewest. Because counts were too low, more than 15 rarely observed V segments, including chromosome 9 orphons, were left out of the earlier analysis of some 600 of the donors. Specific HLA alleles were associated with 16,951 TCR beta sequences at a false discovery rate of 0.05 in a later analysis. It was suggested by the authors that the approach could potentially be generalized to other disease states and immunological phenotypes. In vitro tests confirmed that three of the cytomegalovirus-associated TCR beta chains recognize cytomegalovirus antigens.

Comment on this clone: Its antigen is currently not known. Base qualities are missing; no much larger clone stands one base away.

The cohort consisted of approximately 690 healthy bone marrow donors. At the time of sampling, every cohort member was nominally healthy, though immune exposures that went unrecorded were likely present. The donor tested CMV seronegative and was one of the 352 seronegative cohort members. Every donor gave a peripheral blood sample, and the peripheral blood mononuclear cells from that sample were used for TCR beta sequencing. Genomic DNA was extracted from the blood cell samples with the Qiagen DNeasy Blood Extraction Kit. Library generation was performed with the immunoSEQ multiplex PCR assay. The multiplex PCR relied on a mix of 60 forward primers for TCR Vbeta segments and 13 reverse primers for TCR Jbeta segments. The CDR3 region of rearranged TCR beta genes was amplified from genomic DNA by a multiplex PCR assay. On the Illumina HiSeq System, the amplified TCR beta libraries were sequenced as 87-base-pair reads. In the source study's methods: Across the 670 or so repertoires, a later analysis counted roughly 77 million unique TCR beta chains, approximately 10 million of which were shared by at least two donors. Raw reads were error-corrected and collapsed into unique sequences by a nearest-neighbor algorithm in which closely related sequences were merged to remove PCR and sequencing errors. To assign V, D and J gene segments, CDR3 sequences were aligned to IMGT reference sequences. For a sequence to be retained, at least a six-nucleotide match to both a V gene segment and a J gene segment was required. Rearrangements were called productive when the CDR3 lacked stop codons and stayed in frame with V and J; all others were non-productive. Following IMGT convention, CDR3 was defined as the stretch from the second conserved V-encoded cysteine up to the conserved J-encoded phenylalanine. The earlier analysis of about 570 of the donors excluded any sequence lacking an unambiguous match to a single V gene segment. An earlier analysis of fewer than 750 of the donors called V segments functional above 56.7% productive rearrangements and segregating when the between-donor standard deviation exceeded 5%. A statistical classification framework was built for diagnosing cytomegalovirus status from the catalog of TCR beta chain sequences. V and J gene assignment, in a later analysis, came from comparing TCR nucleotide sequences with IMGT/GENE-DB human TR gene sequences. A later analysis assigned CDR3 sequences and most-parsimonious VDJ recombination scenarios with the TCRdist pipeline. In a later analysis, every TCR beta chain was defined by the combination of its CDR3 amino acid sequence and its V-gene family, and reads without a unique V-gene family were dropped. As a way to deal with suspected cross-contamination and a sequencing artifact, a later analysis dropped 450 to 600 nucleotide sequences that were highly shared and had low generation probability. In a later analysis, a clonal expansion index was calculated for each public chain from normalized within-repertoire ranks of inferred template counts. A later analysis computed generation probabilities with a VDJ recombination model fitted to out-of-frame rearrangements, and checked the results against IGoR. A later analysis scored TCR-TCR, TCR-HLA and TCR-CMV co-occurrence with hypergeometric tests, applying a repertoire-size bias correction to TCR pairs. False discovery rates were estimated in a later analysis by permuting HLA or CMV assignments 20 times. In a later analysis, co-occurring TCRs were grouped using DBSCAN, and TCRdist sequence similarity was added for clustering within HLA-allele-positive subsets. Co-occurrence clustering excluded repertoires with fewer than 30,000 or more than 120,000 public chains, plus five with anomalous nucleotide sharing. TCRdb took over this immuneACCESS table, retaining in-frame rearrangements with V and J assigned. Such tables are incomplete; in checked studies, under half of the missing clones stem from an unresolved V gene, and the remainder is unexplained. V and J calls and clone size are given by that table; D and trimming were obtained from the DNA. The sample table shows about 160,000 clones, and about four fifths are seen once. About 12% of the sample comes from the top ten.

Source material: PBMCs. The source of this sequence is a woman between 45 and 60 years old in good health and CMV-seronegative.

The DNA reads TGTGCCAGCGGGGACAGAACTAACTATGGCTACACCTTC. Translated, this gives CASGDRTNYGYTF. The chain links TRBV28 with TRBJ1-2; 7 middle bases align to TRBD1. The CDR3 contains 13 residues, cysteine and phenylalanine counted. The CDR3 DNA has 39 bases and is translated from base 1. CDR1 MDHEN and CDR2 SYDVKM are derived from the germline V gene. Here V drops 8 bases and J drops 0 bases, and the junction holds 3 bases not matched to any gene.